The 3 T cell receptor beta chains below all came from one sample that was sequenced in a study of blood T cells in healthy people across ages. Combining a sample-barcoded 5' primer with a J-beta primer mix, a second PCR ran for roughly 7 to 11 cycles. TCRdb independently ran MiXCR on the 5' RACE reads; one entry per CDR3 protein. The profile shows approximately 790,000 distinct CDR3 sequences, 62% of them singletons. The material sequenced was blood. All receptors derive from a man aged 25 to 40 in good health.

This rearrangement joins TRBV4-2 to TRBJ2-7, with a tentative D call TRBD2 (5 bases). Trimming removed 0 bases at V and 6 bases at J, with 9 bases between. This CDR3 is 13 amino acids long. From germline, CDR1 is LGHNA and CDR2 YNFKEQ. CDR3 sequence: CASSQDWRVEQYF. In DNA form, the CDR3 reads TGTGCCAGCAGCCAAGATTGGCGGGTCGAGCAGTACTTC.

The sample holds a few counts of this clonotype. V and J are TRBV20-1 and TRBJ2-7; 9 bases agree with TRBD2. This CDR3 comprises 15 residues. V shed 5 bases and J 0 bases; nucleotides not matched to a gene: 8. Looked up from germline, CDR1 is DFQATT and CDR2 is SNEGSKA (reference sequence). CDR3 coding DNA: TGCAGTGCTCGAGCCCCTAGCGGGGCCTCCTACGAGCAGTACTTC. Protein sequence: CSARAPSGASYEQYF.

This chain uses TRBV4-3 with TRBJ1-4; D is unclear. This CDR3 has 17 residues. Germline V CDR1 and CDR2: LGHNA, YSLEER. The ends were cut back, 4 bases at V and 8 bases at J, with 23 bases in the middle. Here the CDR3 reads CASSPDLSSLLREKLFF. The CDR3 DNA reads as TGCGCCAGCAGCCCCGACCTTTCGTCTCTTCTTCGCGAAAAACTGTTTTTT.